What follows are 16 T cell receptor beta chains derived from one specimen sequenced in a study of blood T cell repertoires in COVID-19. The method was immunoSEQ multiplex PCR; TCRdb's version includes in-frame clones alone and lacks a portion of them. The top ten clones hold 7% to 9% of a sample with 200,000 to 250,000 clones, around 86% of them seen once. The specimen was PBMCs or T cells enriched from blood (not recorded which). The source is a man aged 25 to 45 in a cohort exposed to, infected with or recovered from COVID-19 (not recorded which).

This chain links TRBV4-2 with TRBJ2-1; 7 bases are a match to TRBD2. Germline V CDR1 and CDR2: LGHNA, YNFKEQ. Germline trimming cut 2 bases from V and 1 base from J; bases unmatched to any gene: 2. The CDR3 contains 15 residues. DNA of the CDR3: TGTGCCAGCAGCCAATCACTAGCGTCCTACAATGAGCAGTTCTTC. Residues: CASSQSLASYNEQFF.

This chain links TRBV7-3 with TRBJ2-1; 8 bases are a match to TRBD1. The CDR3 has 14 residues. CDR1 is SGHTA, CDR2 FQGTGA, per germline. The V and J ends lost 5 bases and 8 bases, in that order; junction bases with no gene match: 8. The CDR3, as DNA: TGTGCCAGCAGCCGGGGACAGGCAAGAGATGAGCAGTTCTTC. Translation gives CASSRGQARDEQFF.

This chain uses TRBV9 with TRBJ2-3; TRBD1 might be the D (6 bases). The CDR3 is 15 residues long. The germline gives CDR1 SGDLS, CDR2 YYNGEE. Trimming took off 0 bases at V and 3 bases at J, with 11 bases between the two ends. CDR3 in DNA: TGTGCCAGCAGCGTAGGGGCCGGACAGACAGATACGCAGTATTTT. The encoded protein is CASSVGAGQTDTQYF.

The chain joins TRBV6-5 to TRBJ1-1; 8 bases map to TRBD1. Unmatched junction bases numbered 4, after V lost 0 bases and J lost 4 bases. Germline assignment: CDR1 MNHEY and CDR2 SVGAGI. The CDR3 is 15 amino acids. As DNA, the CDR3 is TGTGCCAGCAGTTACTCTAGCAGGGGGCCCACTGAAGCTTTCTTT. Protein product: CASSYSSRGPTEAFF.

This chain joins TRBV28 and TRBJ1-6, with TRBD1 matching 8 bases. The CDR3 consists of 14 residues. Germline CDR1 and CDR2: MDHEN and SYDVKM. The trim removed 10 bases at V and 7 bases at J, leaving 9 bases unmatched. Here the CDR3 reads CAITTGAGNSPLHF. CDR3 coding DNA: TGTGCCATTACGACAGGGGCCGGGAATTCACCCCTCCACTTT. Looking up the rest from reference TRBV28 and TRBJ1-6 gives the full variable domain: DVKVTQSSRYLVKRTGEKVFLECVQDMDHENMFWYRQDPGLGLRLIYFSYDVKMKEKGDIPEGYSVSREKKERFSLILESASTNQTSMYLCAITTGAGNSPLHFGNGTRLTVT.

This chain uses TRBV6-2 or TRBV6-3 with TRBJ1-2; D unclear. Germline CDR1 reads MNHEY; CDR2 reads SVGEGT. The CDR3 runs 12 residues. V was trimmed by 5 bases and J by 8 bases, leaving 12 bases between them. The CDR3 coding sequence is TGTGCCAGCAGTCTCCGGAGGAAAGGCTACACCTTC. The encoded protein is CASSLRRKGYTF.

This clone was seen only a few times. This chain joins TRBV4-2 and TRBJ2-7; 8 bases align to TRBD2. Germline trimming cut 3 bases from V and 5 bases from J; bases unmatched to any gene: 9. Germline values: CDR1 LGHNA, CDR2 YNFKEQ. This CDR3 contains 15 residues. The CDR3 bases are TGTGCCAGCAGCCAGGATTTAGGCGGGAGGCACGAGCAGTACTTC. Translation: CASSQDLGGRHEQYF.

This clone appeared a single time. The V and J genes are TRBV5-1 and TRBJ1-1; 9 nucleotides line up with TRBD1. With 2 bases clipped from V and 8 bases from J, the junction kept 10 bases outside the gene matches. Germline V CDR1 and CDR2: SGHRS, YFSETQ. The CDR3 is 15 residues long. The CDR3 nucleotides are TGCGCCAGCAGCTTCAACCCCACAGGGGGCTCAGAAGCTTTCTTT. This gives the protein CASSFNPTGGSEAFF.

In this sample, this clone turned up a few times. As DNA, the CDR3 is TGCGCCAGCAGCATGGACAGGGACTATGGCTACACCTTC. This sequence encodes CASSMDRDYGYTF. The J gene is TRBJ1-2, the V gene TRBV5-1; TRBD1 matches at 8 bases. CDR1 is SGHRS and CDR2 is YFSETQ in the germline V gene. This CDR3 has 13 amino acids. V lost 4 bases to trimming and J lost 3 bases; unmatched junction nucleotides: 2. Full variable domain (missing parts from reference TRBV5-1 and TRBJ1-2): KAGVTQTPRYLIKTRGQQVTLSCSPISGHRSVSWYQQTPGQGLQFLFEYFSETQRNKGNFPGRFSGRQFSNSRSEMNVSTLELGDSALYLCASSMDRDYGYTFGSGTRLTVV.

The V call is TRBV28, the J call TRBJ2-1, with TRBD1 identical over 8 bases. CDR3 size: 13 residues. Trimming cost V 2 bases and J 15 bases; bases outside gene matches: 9. CDR1 is MDHEN and CDR2 is SYDVKM in the germline V gene. The CDR3 DNA is TGTGCCAGCAGTTTACTTCAGGGGGCGCTTCTGTTCTTC. This sequence encodes CASSLLQGALLFF.

This chain connects TRBV2 to TRBJ2-6, with 7 nucleotides matching TRBD1. Looked up from germline, CDR1 is SNHLY and CDR2 is FYNNEI. Germline trimming cut 5 bases from V and 2 bases from J; bases unmatched to any gene: 3. The CDR3 is 15 amino acids. Here the CDR3 reads CASSTGAAGANVLTF. DNA for the CDR3: TGTGCCAGCAGTACAGGGGCGGCTGGGGCCAACGTCCTGACTTTC.

The V gene is TRBV29-1, the J gene TRBJ1-1; no reliable D call. CDR3 length equals 13 residues. The germline V gene has CDR1 SQVTM and CDR2 ANQGSEA. With 5 bases removed from V and 0 bases from J, the gap between germline ends came to 10 bases. CDR3 DNA sequence: TGCAGCGTTTTGCTCGGTATGAACACTGAAGCTTTCTTT. Translated: CSVLLGMNTEAFF. Using reference TRBV29-1 and TRBJ1-1 for the parts outside the CDR3, the full variable domain is SAVISQKPSRDICQRGTSLTIQCQVDSQVTMMFWYRQQPGQSLTLIATANQGSEATYESGFVIDKFPISRPNLTFSTLTVSNMSPEDSSIYLCSVLLGMNTEAFFGQGTRLTVV.

Concerning this clone: One end of the junction varies from germline; a read error may be responsible. CDR3 nucleotides: TGTGCCAGCAGCCCTACGCGGGACCGGCTTCACTTC. As protein: CASSPTRDRLHF. The rearrangement links TRBV7-3 to TRBJ2-7; weak D call: TRBD2 (6 bases). Germline V gives CDR1 SGHTA, CDR2 FQGTGA. The CDR3 sequence is 12 residues long.

V gene TRBV27 combines with J gene TRBJ1-6, with a tentative D call TRBD1 (5 bases). The germline V gene has CDR1 MNHEY and CDR2 SMNVEV (reference sequence). V shed 0 bases and J shed 7 bases, with 19 bases lying between them. The CDR3 runs to 18 residues. The CDR3 sequence: CASSLSPLRGNGNSPLHF. The CDR3 coding sequence is TGTGCCAGCAGTTTATCTCCCCTGCGGGGGAACGGGAATTCACCCCTCCACTTT.

This clone was seen once. The chain carries TRBV6-5 and TRBJ1-5, with 11 bases identical to TRBD1. V lost 7 bases and J lost 4; bases outside the gene matches: 6. CDR3 size: 15 residues. Germline lookup yields CDR1 MNHEY and CDR2 SVGAGI. The CDR3 DNA reads as TGTGCCAGCACATCCGGGACAGGGGGAAATCAGCCCCAGCATTTT. Translated, it gives CASTSGTGGNQPQHF.

This clone has only one observation. The chain recombines TRBV7-9 with TRBJ2-1; 15 bases match TRBD2. With V trimmed by 5 bases and J by 0 bases, 8 bases remained unmatched. The CDR3 extends over 19 amino acids. Germline-derived CDR1 and CDR2 are SEHNR and FQNEAQ (reference sequence). The CDR3 DNA is TGTGCCAGCAGCCAGGGACTAGCGGGAGGACAAAACTCCTACAATGAGCAGTTCTTC. Translating it yields CASSQGLAGGQNSYNEQFF.